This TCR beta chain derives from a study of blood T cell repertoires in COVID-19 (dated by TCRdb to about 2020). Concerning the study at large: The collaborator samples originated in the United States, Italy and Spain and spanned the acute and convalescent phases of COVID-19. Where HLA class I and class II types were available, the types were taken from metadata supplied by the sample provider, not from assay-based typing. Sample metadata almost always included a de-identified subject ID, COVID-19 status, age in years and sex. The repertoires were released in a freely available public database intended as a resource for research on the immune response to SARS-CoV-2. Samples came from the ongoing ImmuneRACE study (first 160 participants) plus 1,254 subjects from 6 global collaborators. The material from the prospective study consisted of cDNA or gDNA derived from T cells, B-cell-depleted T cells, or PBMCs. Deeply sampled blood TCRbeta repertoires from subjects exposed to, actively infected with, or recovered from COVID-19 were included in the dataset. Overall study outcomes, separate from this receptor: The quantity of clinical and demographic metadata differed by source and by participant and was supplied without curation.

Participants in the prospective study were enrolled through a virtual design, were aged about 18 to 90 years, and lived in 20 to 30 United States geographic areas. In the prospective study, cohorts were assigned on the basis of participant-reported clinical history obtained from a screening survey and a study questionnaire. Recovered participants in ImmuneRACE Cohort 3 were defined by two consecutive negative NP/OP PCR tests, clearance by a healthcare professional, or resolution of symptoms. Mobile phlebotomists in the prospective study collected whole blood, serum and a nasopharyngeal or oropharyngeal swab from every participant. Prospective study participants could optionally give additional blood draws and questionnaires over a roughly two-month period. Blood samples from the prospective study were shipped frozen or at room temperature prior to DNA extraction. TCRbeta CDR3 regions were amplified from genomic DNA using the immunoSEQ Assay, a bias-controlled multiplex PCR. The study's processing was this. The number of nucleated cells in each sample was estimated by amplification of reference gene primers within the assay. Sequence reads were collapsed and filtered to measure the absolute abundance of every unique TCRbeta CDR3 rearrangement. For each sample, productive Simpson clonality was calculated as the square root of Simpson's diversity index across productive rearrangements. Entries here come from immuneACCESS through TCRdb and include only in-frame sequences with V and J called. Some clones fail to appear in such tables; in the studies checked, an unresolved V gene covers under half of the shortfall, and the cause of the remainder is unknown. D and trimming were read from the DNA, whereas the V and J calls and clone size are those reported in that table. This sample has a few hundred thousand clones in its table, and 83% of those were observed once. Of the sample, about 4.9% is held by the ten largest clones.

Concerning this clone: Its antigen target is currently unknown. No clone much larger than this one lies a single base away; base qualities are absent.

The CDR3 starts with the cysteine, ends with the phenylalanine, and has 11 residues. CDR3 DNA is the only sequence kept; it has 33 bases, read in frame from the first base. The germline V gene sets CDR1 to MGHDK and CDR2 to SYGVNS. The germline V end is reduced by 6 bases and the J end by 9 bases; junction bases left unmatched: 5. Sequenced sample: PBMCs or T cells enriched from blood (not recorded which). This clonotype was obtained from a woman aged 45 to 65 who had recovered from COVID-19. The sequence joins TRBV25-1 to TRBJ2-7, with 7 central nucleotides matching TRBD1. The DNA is TGTGCCAGCAGCGACAGGGCCGGGCAGTACTTC. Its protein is CASSDRAGQYF.